The 26 T cell receptor beta chains given below trace back to one sample, sequenced in a study of human T cells and chemical hapten exposure. TCRdb fed the RACE reads into MiXCR, producing one record per CDR3 protein. The sample lists over 75,000 distinct CDR3 sequences; 7% to 8% were seen once. Time point reported: patch test 1, 2 weeks after DPC sensitization. The treatment denotes: therapeutic diphenylcyclopropenone sensitization with weekly scalp DPC. The sequenced sample was whole blood, obtained in connection with sensitization to the hapten diphenylcyclopropenone (DPC). These receptor sequences come from a woman in her 30s with alopecia areata. Some clones in this sample may be carry-over from other donors' samples.

The genes are TRBV6-6 and TRBJ1-1; D remains ambiguous. V was trimmed by 3 bases and J by 0 bases, leaving 5 bases between them. The length of the CDR3 is 13 residues. Germline CDR1 MNHNY, CDR2 SVGAGI (reference sequence). Here the CDR3 reads CASSYEVNTEAFF. DNA of the CDR3: TGTGCCAGCAGTTATGAGGTGAACACTGAAGCTTTCTTT.

This clonotype occurred many times. This chain links TRBV9 with TRBJ2-3; D ambiguous. Germline assignment: CDR1 SGDLS and CDR2 YYNGEE. V lost 0 bases and J lost 0, with 8 bases in between. This CDR3 region has 15 residues. CDR3 sequence reads: CASSVEARSTDTQYF. In DNA form, the CDR3 reads TGTGCCAGCAGCGTAGAGGCGCGGAGCACAGATACGCAGTATTTT.

J is TRBJ1-1 and V is TRBV5-5; tentatively, D is TRBD1 (6 bases). V dropped 4 bases and J dropped 1 base, with 17 bases sitting between them. CDR3 length: 16 residues. Looked up from germline, CDR1 is SGHKS and CDR2 is YYEKEE (reference sequence). The CDR3 coding sequence is TGTGCCAGCAGCCACGGGACACCCCGGGAGAACACTGAAGCTTTCTTT. Translated, it gives CASSHGTPRENTEAFF. Based on the CDR3 plus reference TRBV5-5 and TRBJ1-1, the full variable domain is DAGVTQSPTHLIKTRGQQVTLRCSPISGHKSVSWYQQVLGQGPQFIFQYYEKEERGRGNFPDRFSARQFPNYSSELNVNALLLGDSALYLCASSHGTPRENTEAFFGQGTRLTVV.

Only a few counts were recorded for this clonotype. This chain joins TRBV12-3 or TRBV12-4 and TRBJ2-2; D might be TRBD1 or TRBD2, each matching 5 bases. V lost 3 bases and J lost 4, with 18 bases in between. The CDR3 is made up of 17 amino acids. The CDR3 DNA sequence: TGTGCCAGCAGTTTCGAGGGGTTCAGTGAGGGCACCGGGGAGCTGTTTTTT. Its translation: CASSFEGFSEGTGELFF.

With regard to this clonotype: A read error may be the cause here, since a much bigger clone is one base away. In DNA, the CDR3 is TGCGCCAGCAGCCAAAGAGCCCAGGGCTCCGAGCAGTACTTC. Translation: CASSQRAQGSEQYF. The chain joins TRBV4-1 to TRBJ2-7, with D maybe TRBD1 (5 bases). The CDR3 loop spans 14 amino acids. V gave up 2 bases and J gave up 6 bases, with 14 bases separating them. CDR1 and CDR2 (germline): MGHRA, YSYEKL.

Many counts were recorded for this clonotype. The chain recombines TRBV6-2 or TRBV6-3 with TRBJ2-3; 8 nucleotides match TRBD2. CDR1 is MNHEY and CDR2 is SVGEGT in the germline V gene. V trimming: 5 bases; J trimming: 4 bases; junction bases outside the gene matches: 11. The CDR3 has 16 amino acids. DNA of the CDR3: TGTGCCAGCAGTCGCTTCGGGAGGGCTCGGTCAGATACGCAGTATTTT. Protein product: CASSRFGRARSDTQYF.

This clonotype was recorded many times. The CDR3 coding sequence is TGCAGTGCAAGACAATTCCCCCAAGAGACCCAGTACTTC. Translation gives CSARQFPQETQYF. This chain links TRBV20-1 with TRBJ2-5; unclear D gene. Trimming took 6 bases from V and 1 from J, leaving 12 bases between them. The CDR3 consists of 13 residues. CDR1 and CDR2 (germline): DFQATT, SNEGSKA (reference sequence).

This clonotype came up many times. The chain joins TRBV29-1 to TRBJ1-1; 8 positions agree with TRBD1. The germline gives CDR1 SQVTM, CDR2 ANQGSEA. V lost 6 bases, J lost 4 bases, and 7 bases stayed unmatched. The CDR3 loop spans 13 amino acids. CDR3 loop: CSVTRTGGTEAFF. The CDR3 nucleotides read TGCAGCGTAACCCGAACAGGGGGCACTGAAGCTTTCTTT. The variable domain in full, completed from reference TRBV29-1 and TRBJ1-1, reads SAVISQKPSRDICQRGTSLTIQCQVDSQVTMMFWYRQQPGQSLTLIATANQGSEATYESGFVIDKFPISRPNLTFSTLTVSNMSPEDSSIYLCSVTRTGGTEAFFGQGTRLTVV.

The rearrangement uses TRBV12-3 or TRBV12-4 and TRBJ1-5; TRBD1 matches 7 bases. V lost 5 bases and J lost 2; bases outside the gene matches: 12. The CDR3 has 17 residues. DNA of the CDR3: TGTGCCAGCAGTCCACCCCAGCCAGGGGGGGGCAATCAGCCCCAGCATTTT. It yields the protein CASSPPQPGGGNQPQHF.

This clonotype was detected ten times or more. V is TRBV7-9 and J is TRBJ2-6, with a possible D match to TRBD2 (5 bases). V lost 4 bases and J lost 4, with 14 bases in between. This CDR3 contains 16 residues. Germline V gives CDR1 SEHNR, CDR2 FQNEAQ (reference sequence). CDR3 loop: CASSSPAAAGANVLTF. The CDR3 region has the DNA TGTGCCAGCAGCTCCCCGGCAGCGGCCGGGGCCAACGTCCTGACTTTC.

V and J are TRBV2 and TRBJ2-3; D is uncertain. V lost 4 bases to trimming and J lost 6 bases, with 14 bases between them. This CDR3 contains 14 residues. Germline-derived CDR1 and CDR2 are SNHLY and FYNNEI. The CDR3 DNA follows: TGTGCCAGCAGTGTGGGTCAGGCCCCCGATACGCAGTATTTT. It encodes CASSVGQAPDTQYF.

The rearrangement uses TRBV20-1 and TRBJ1-4; TRBD1 agrees at 8 bases. V lost 1 base to trimming and J lost 7 bases; unmatched junction nucleotides: 5. Germline CDR1 DFQATT, CDR2 SNEGSKA (reference sequence). The CDR3 spans 14 residues. CDR3 DNA: TGCAGTGCTAGAGTCTGGGACAGGACTGAAAAACTGTTTTTT. Translated: CSARVWDRTEKLFF.

V and J are TRBV7-3 and TRBJ2-2; the D call may be TRBD1 or TRBD2 (5 bases each). V lost 5 bases to trimming and J lost 4 bases, with 20 bases between them. Germline CDR1 is SGHTA and CDR2 is FQGTGA. The CDR3 is 17 residues long. CDR3 bases: TGTGCCAGCAGCCTAGGGGAGCGCGCGGGCTCCACCGGGGAGCTGTTTTTT. It is translated as CASSLGERAGSTGELFF.

This clonotype was picked up a small number of times. The chain links TRBV30 to TRBJ1-5; D is perhaps TRBD1 (6 bases). This CDR3 is built from 13 residues. V was clipped by 2 bases and J by 5 bases, with 10 bases between them. CDR1 is GTSNPN and CDR2 is SVGIG in the germline V gene (reference sequence). The CDR3 region is CAWSTTGYQPQHF. The CDR3 DNA sequence: TGTGCCTGGAGTACTACAGGGTATCAGCCCCAGCATTTT.

A word on this clonotype: A read error may produce the germline difference seen at one junction end. This chain connects TRBV7-2 to TRBJ1-6; TRBD1 is a possible D gene (5 bases). Looked up from germline, CDR1 is SGHTA and CDR2 is FQGNSA. The length of the CDR3 is 15 residues. CDR3 bases: TGTGCCAGCAGCCCACAGGCCTTTCGTAATGCACCCCTCCACTTT. It is translated as CASSPQAFRNAPLHF. Combining the CDR3 with reference TRBV7-2 and TRBJ1-6 gives the whole variable domain GAGVSQSPSNKVTEKGKDVELRCDPISGHTALYWYRQSLGQGLEFLIYFQGNSAPDKSGLPSDRFSAERTGGSVSTLTIQRTQQEDSAVYLCASSPQAFRNAPLHFGNGTRLTVT.

This clonotype was counted ten times or more. The V and J genes are TRBV18 and TRBJ1-1; 12 positions agree with TRBD1. Trimming removed 3 bases from V and 5 bases from J; junction bases left unmatched: 10. Germline V gene lookup returns CDR1 KGHSH and CDR2 LQKENI. CDR3 length: 17 amino acids. CDR3 protein: CASSPTGTGGRMTEAFF. The CDR3 region has the DNA TGTGCCAGCTCACCCACCGGGACAGGGGGCAGGATGACTGAAGCTTTCTTT. Filled out from reference TRBV18 and TRBJ1-1, the complete variable domain reads NAGVMQNPRHLVRRRGQEARLRCSPMKGHSHVYWYRQLPEEGLKFMVYLQKENIIDESGMPKERFSAEFPKEGPSILRIQQVVRGDSAAYFCASSPTGTGGRMTEAFFGQGTRLTVV.

The CDR3 region is CAISEQGNLDGYTF. CDR3 DNA: TGTGCCATCAGTGAACAGGGTAACCTCGATGGCTACACCTTC. The rearrangement links TRBV10-3 to TRBJ1-2, with D possibly being TRBD1 (6 bases). The CDR3 length is 14 residues. The V end was cut by 3 bases, the J end by 6 bases, with 14 bases between. The germline V gene has CDR1 ENHRY and CDR2 SYGVKD.

This clonotype was recorded a few times. V usage is TRBV6-1 and J usage is TRBJ1-6; 8 bases line up with TRBD1. Germline V lookup: CDR1 MNHNS, CDR2 SASEGT. CDR3 size: 17 residues. The V gene end was trimmed by 5 bases and the J gene end by 9 bases; junction bases not matched to a gene: 15. The CDR3 spells CASSLSRGLLFGSPLHF. The CDR3 bases are TGTGCCAGCAGTCTCTCCAGGGGGCTTCTTTTCGGTTCACCCCTCCACTTT.

The sample holds many counts of this clonotype. Its ends do not fully match the called genes, so a read error is possible. This chain links TRBV12-3 or TRBV12-4 with TRBJ2-7, with 9 bases that match TRBD1. CDR3 length equals 13 residues. The CDR3 region has the DNA TGTGCCAGCAAGGGACAGGGCCCGCTACCCGCTATCTTC. Its protein is CASKGQGPLPAIF.

This clonotype appeared many times. The chain recombines TRBV29-1 with TRBJ2-7; tentatively, D is TRBD2 (6 bases). V was cut by 7 bases and J by 3 bases, with 19 bases left in between. The CDR3 has 14 amino acids. Germline CDR1 reads SQVTM; CDR2 reads ANQGSEA. CDR3 nucleotide sequence: TGCAGCGCACGGAGGGGAGGAGATGTCTACGAGCAGTACTTC. Encoded protein: CSARRGGDVYEQYF.

This clonotype has at least ten counts. The chain recombines TRBV7-2 with TRBJ2-1; D is perhaps TRBD2 (6 bases). V was pared by 5 bases and J by 8 bases, with 22 bases between. The V gene's germline CDR1 is SGHTA and CDR2 FQGNSA. The CDR3 covers 16 residues. CDR3 in amino acids: CASSPTLAGGLYEQFF. CDR3 coding DNA: TGTGCCAGCAGCCCGACCCTAGCCGGGGGATTGTATGAGCAGTTCTTC. The variable domain in full, completed from reference TRBV7-2 and TRBJ2-1, reads GAGVSQSPSNKVTEKGKDVELRCDPISGHTALYWYRQSLGQGLEFLIYFQGNSAPDKSGLPSDRFSAERTGGSVSTLTIQRTQQEDSAVYLCASSPTLAGGLYEQFFGPGTRLTVL.

This clonotype was seen at least ten times. This rearrangement joins TRBV12-3 or TRBV12-4 to TRBJ1-4; possible D gene TRBD1, 6 bases. The CDR3 covers 15 residues. V gave up 4 bases and J gave up 5 bases, with 14 bases separating them. CDR3 in DNA: TGTGCCAGCAGTTCAGGGGACCGAGGAAATGAAAAACTGTTTTTT. Translated: CASSSGDRGNEKLFF.

This clonotype was recorded many times. One end of the junction does not line up with germline, which may come from a read error. The rearrangement uses TRBV7-7 and TRBJ2-2, with D tentatively TRBD2 (5 bases). CDR3 length equals 15 residues. Germline CDR1 and CDR2: SSHAT and FNYEAQ (reference sequence). CDR3 sequence: CASSRLPRGSGELFF. Written as DNA, the CDR3 is TGTGCTAGCAGCCGTCTCCCTCGGGGATCCGGGGAGCTGTTTTTT. Full variable domain (missing parts from reference TRBV7-7 and TRBJ2-2): GAGVSQSPRYKVTKRGQDVTLRCDPISSHATLYWYQQALGQGPEFLTYFNYEAQPDKSGLPSDRFSAERPEGSISTLTIQRTEQRDSAMYRCASSRLPRGSGELFFGEGSRLTVL.

This clonotype was detected a few times. This rearrangement joins TRBV5-5 to TRBJ2-1; 10 bases line up with TRBD2. The CDR3 totals 16 residues. V dropped 4 bases and J dropped 2; count of bases not matched to a gene: 6. The germline CDR1 and CDR2 sequences are SGHKS and YYEKEE (reference sequence). The CDR3 is CASSVSGGLAYNEQFF. CDR3 coding DNA: TGTGCCAGCAGCGTTAGCGGGGGGCTCGCCTACAATGAGCAGTTCTTC.

This clonotype turned up a few times. This rearrangement joins TRBV5-7 to TRBJ1-2; 11 bases line up with TRBD1. TRBV5-7 is an ORF for which the function is uncertain. The ends lost 3 bases at V and 9 bases at J; junction bases unmatched: 4. The length of the CDR3 is 13 residues. This chain's CDR3 is CASSWGTGGRYTF. DNA for the CDR3: TGTGCCAGCAGCTGGGGGACAGGGGGACGCTACACCTTC.

The rearrangement uses TRBV5-5 and TRBJ1-1; TRBD1 matches 9 bases. V trimming: 1 base; J trimming: 11 bases; junction bases outside the gene matches: 6. This CDR3 comprises 13 residues. The germline gives CDR1 SGHKS, CDR2 YYEKEE (reference sequence). The chain's CDR3 is CASSLIEQGAAFF. CDR3 coding DNA: TGTGCCAGCAGCTTGATTGAACAGGGGGCGGCTTTCTTT. Complete variable domain (other parts from reference TRBV5-5 and TRBJ1-1): DAGVTQSPTHLIKTRGQQVTLRCSPISGHKSVSWYQQVLGQGPQFIFQYYEKEERGRGNFPDRFSARQFPNYSSELNVNALLLGDSALYLCASSLIEQGAAFFGQGTRLTVV.